This T cell receptor (beta chain) emerged from a study of cytomegalovirus exposure and HLA in healthy donors. Whole-study results and caveats: Later, an analysis found that common viral pathogens appeared to be linked with several of the most significant clusters. Accurate predictions that matched the HLA-A and HLA-B alleles of most subjects were reportedly made from TCR beta sequences.

Use of 60 Vbeta and 13 Jbeta primers characterized the PCR. Method: immunoSEQ multiplex PCR; TCRdb's copy keeps in-frame clones and lacks some. The data contain some 66,000 clones, just under 80% of them singletons. This clone turned up a few times. The antigen is undetermined. This CDR3 contains 14 residues. V was shortened by 0 bases and J by 9 bases, with 12 bases between the two germline ends. Germline lookup yields CDR1 SNHLY and CDR2 FYNNEI. The sample taken for sequencing was PBMCs. The clonotype originates from a man aged 40-50 years in good health and CMV-seronegative. The chain combines TRBV2 with TRBJ2-1; D gene unclear. The CDR3 DNA reads as TGTGCCAGCAGTGAAGCGCTTGGAACGGGTGAGCAGTTCTTC. It is translated as CASSEALGTGEQFF.